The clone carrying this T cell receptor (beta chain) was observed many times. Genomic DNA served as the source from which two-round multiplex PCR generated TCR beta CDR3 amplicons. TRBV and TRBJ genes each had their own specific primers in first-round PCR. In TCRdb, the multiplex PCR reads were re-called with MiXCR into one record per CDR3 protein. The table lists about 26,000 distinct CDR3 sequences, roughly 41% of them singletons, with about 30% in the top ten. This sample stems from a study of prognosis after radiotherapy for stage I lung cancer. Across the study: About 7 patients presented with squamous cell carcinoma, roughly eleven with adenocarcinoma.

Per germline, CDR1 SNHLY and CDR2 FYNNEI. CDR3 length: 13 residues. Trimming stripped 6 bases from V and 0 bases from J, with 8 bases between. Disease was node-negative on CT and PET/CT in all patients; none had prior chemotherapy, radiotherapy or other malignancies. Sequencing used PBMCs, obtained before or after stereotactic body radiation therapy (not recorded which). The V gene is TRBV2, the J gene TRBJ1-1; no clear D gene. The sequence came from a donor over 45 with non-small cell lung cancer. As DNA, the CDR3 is TGTGCCAGCAGAGGGCAGATGAACACTGAAGCTTTCTTT. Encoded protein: CASRGQMNTEAFF.